A selection of T cell receptor beta chains follows, all from one sample in a study of CD8+ T cells in alopecia areata. Generated by immunoSEQ multiplex PCR, the TCRdb table keeps only in-frame clones and is missing some. This repertoire shows about 98,000 clones, around 44% found once; its top ten account for 0.79%. Material: CD4+ T cells sorted from blood. The source is a human donor with alopecia areata. The CDR3 runs from the conserved cysteine through the conserved F or W.

V gene | CDR3 protein
TRBV7-9 | CASSLQREAGANVLTF
TRBV18 | CASSPPTGLDFLETQYF
TRBV9 | CASSVATTDQRFF
TRBV11-2 | CASSFGLYNEQFF
TRBV11-2 | CASSSAPRETQYF
TRBV29-1 | CSVGRLDRTEAFF
TRBV30 | CAWSPRWAGNTEAFF
TRBV29-1 | CSVERLAGTDTQYF
TRBV11-2 | CASDTAGYGSNEQFF
TRBV4-2 | CASSQDPQRGVPDTQYF
TRBV29-1 | CSVEGGDTQYF
TRBV10-3 | CAISESGYEQYF
TRBV29-1 | CSVGGTPASTDTQYF
TRBV14 | CASSRTENTEAFF
TRBV29-1 | CSVEGQTGDTQYF
TRBV10-2 | CASSESTGENGYTF
TRBV30 | CAWSGGTDTQYF
TRBV4-3 | CASSRGGFYNEQFF
TRBV29-1 | CSVRPGTGEYTQYF
TRBV2 | CASRGLAETQYF
TRBV7-2 | CASSLGLALETQYF
TRBV29-1 | CSVPVRDTEAFF
TRBV28 | CASSLRSYGYTF
TRBV30 | CAWARDRGYEQYF
TRBV5-1 | CASSLDPLQETQYF
TRBV29-1 | CSVGQGPGSLYEQYF
TRBV30 | CASDRNYEQYF
TRBV28 | CASSLSRARAYEQYF
TRBV30 | CAWSVTGRNEQFF
TRBV28 | CASSLIGTGDNEQYF
TRBV7-2 | CASSLAGGTEETQYF
TRBV29-1 | CSVDRGNTEAFF
TRBV7-6 | CASSNQGDGQFF
TRBV30 | CAWSGSNQPQHF
TRBV29-1 | CSVSGTVNSPLHF
TRBV29-1 | CSVPRRTSYNEQFF